The 10 T cell receptor beta chains given below trace back to one sample, sequenced in a study of blood T cell repertoires in COVID-19. Clones were read by immunoSEQ multiplex PCR, and TCRdb kept only the in-frame ones, dropping some. The sample contains nearly 350,000 clones, roughly 90% of which appear only once. The sample was peripheral blood. The receptors were sampled from a woman between 65 and 79 years old with COVID-19, enrolled during active disease.

Note on this clone: Additional DNA sequences in this sample encode the identical CDR3. The V and J genes are TRBV28 and TRBJ1-3, with D unclear. This CDR3 is 14 amino acids long. V was clipped by 4 bases and J by 0 bases, with 7 bases between them. Looked up from germline, CDR1 is MDHEN and CDR2 is SYDVKM. CDR3 sequence reads: CASSSRVSGNTIYF. The CDR3 coding sequence is TGTGCCAGCAGTTCACGGGTCTCTGGAAACACCATATATTTT.

The CDR3, as DNA: TGTGCCAGCAGTTTATGGGCTTTGAACCGGGACAGGGGCACCTACGAGCAGTACTTC. It yields the protein CASSLWALNRDRGTYEQYF. The chain has TRBV27 and TRBJ2-7; TRBD1 matches 10 bases. The trim removed 1 base at V and 2 bases at J, leaving 14 bases unmatched. The germline V gene encodes CDR1 MNHEY and CDR2 SMNVEV (reference sequence). This CDR3 has 19 residues.

The V gene is TRBV19, the J gene TRBJ1-2; TRBD1 aligns across 9 bases. The germline CDR1 and CDR2 sequences are LNHDA and SQIVND (reference sequence). V lost 6 bases and J lost 8; bases outside the gene matches: 10. The CDR3 extends over 14 amino acids. The CDR3 region is CASRGTGNRDGYTF. CDR3 DNA: TGTGCCAGTAGAGGGACAGGGAATCGCGACGGCTACACCTTC.

The rearrangement uses TRBV5-6 and TRBJ1-1, with 9 bases that match TRBD1. The V gene's germline CDR1 is SGHDT and CDR2 YYEEEE. CDR3 size: 14 residues. V was pared by 3 bases and J by 5 bases, with 5 bases of the junction left unmatched. The chain's CDR3 is CASSSPTGGTEAFF. CDR3 DNA sequence: TGTGCCAGCAGCTCGCCGACAGGGGGGACTGAAGCTTTCTTT.

The rearrangement uses TRBV10-3 and TRBJ1-1, with D uncertain. The germline V gene has CDR1 ENHRY and CDR2 SYGVKD. This CDR3 region has 13 residues. With 2 bases removed from V and 3 bases from J, the gap between germline ends came to 7 bases. The CDR3 sequence: CAISEEVYTEAFF. CDR3 nucleotides: TGTGCCATCAGTGAGGAGGTCTACACTGAAGCTTTCTTT.

The chain employs TRBV7-2 and TRBJ2-4; D perhaps matches TRBD2 (5 bases). V lost 6 bases, J lost 5 bases, and 8 bases lay in between. Germline assignment: CDR1 SGHTA and CDR2 FQGNSA. The CDR3 is 12 amino acids. CDR3 in amino acids: CASSPGENIQYF. Here the CDR3 DNA reads TGTGCCAGCAGTCCCGGGGAAAACATTCAGTACTTC.

The J gene is TRBJ1-2, the V gene TRBV2; 8 nucleotides agree with TRBD1. Germline assignment: CDR1 SNHLY and CDR2 FYNNEI. This CDR3 is built from 11 residues. The V and J ends lost 8 bases and 8 bases, in that order; junction bases with no gene match: 4. The CDR3 nucleotides read TGTGCCAGCGGACAGGGAGAAGGCTACACCTTC. It is translated as CASGQGEGYTF.

The J gene is TRBJ2-3, the V gene TRBV2; 10 nucleotides align to TRBD2. After removal of 4 bases from V and 6 bases from J, the junction contained 1 base not matched to a gene. Germline CDR1 reads SNHLY; CDR2 reads FYNNEI. This CDR3 is built from 13 residues. The CDR3 nucleotides read TGTGCCAGCAGTGTGACTAGCGGGGATACGCAGTATTTT. Encoded protein: CASSVTSGDTQYF.

V is TRBV7-6 and J is TRBJ2-2; no firm D call. Germline-derived CDR1 and CDR2 are SGHVS and FNYEAQ. Trimming took 7 bases from V and 0 from J, leaving 6 bases between them. The CDR3 runs to 13 residues. CDR3 nucleotides: TGTGCCAGCACGTTCGCGAACACCGGGGAGCTGTTTTTT. Protein: CASTFANTGELFF.

This clone occurred once. This sequence joins TRBV6-1 and TRBJ2-2; D is uncertain. The CDR3 spans 14 residues. Trimming removed 1 base at V and 7 bases at J, with 10 bases between. Germline lookup yields CDR1 MNHNS and CDR2 SASEGT. This CDR3 reads CASSEEKEIGELFF. In nucleotides, the CDR3 is TGTGCCAGCAGTGAAGAGAAAGAGATCGGGGAGCTGTTTTTT.